The 7 T cell receptor beta chains below all came from one sample that was sequenced in a study of vaccination and CD4 T cells after COVID-19. Sample treatment: approximately 9-day PBMC culture with coronavirus spike peptide pools or control peptides (ViraFEST assay). Researchers used the Oncomine TCR Beta short-read assay to sequence DNA from cultured CD4+ T cells. TCRdb independently ran MiXCR on the PCR reads; one entry per CDR3 protein. The sample lists fewer than 11,000 distinct CDR3 sequences; around 30% were seen once. These receptors have no known antigen. Sequencing was performed on CD4+ T cells from blood, cultured in vitro, taken after SARS-CoV-2 vaccination. These receptors all stem from a human donor who had recovered from COVID-19.

The chain couples TRBV7-9 to TRBJ1-2, with TRBD1 identical over 10 bases. The V gene end was trimmed by 5 bases and the J gene end by 4 bases; junction bases not matched to a gene: 4. The CDR3 is made up of 14 amino acids. CDR1 SEHNR and CDR2 FQNEAQ come from the germline V gene (reference sequence). The CDR3 DNA sequence: TGTGCCAGCAGCCCCGGGACAGGGGTCTATGGCTACACCTTC. Amino acids: CASSPGTGVYGYTF.

The V gene is TRBV7-9, the J gene TRBJ2-1, with TRBD2 matching over 11 bases. The V gene end was trimmed by 1 base and the J gene end by 6 bases; junction bases not matched to a gene: 8. Germline V gene lookup returns CDR1 SEHNR and CDR2 FQNEAQ (reference sequence). The CDR3 is 17 residues long. CDR3 sequence reads: CASSLDRLAGLINEQFF. The CDR3 bases are TGTGCCAGCAGCTTAGATCGACTAGCGGGATTAATCAATGAGCAGTTCTTC. Full variable domain (outside the CDR3, taken from reference TRBV7-9 and TRBJ2-1): DTGVSQNPRHKITKRGQNVTFRCDPISEHNRLYWYRQTLGQGPEFLTYFQNEAQLEKSRLLSDRFSAERPKGSFSTLEIQRTEQGDSAMYLCASSLDRLAGLINEQFFGPGTRLTVL.

This clonotype is a singleton in its sample. This sequence joins TRBV5-6 and TRBJ1-1, with TRBD1 as a possible D gene (6 bases). The ends were cut back, 5 bases at V and 1 base at J, with 15 bases in the middle. This CDR3 has 15 amino acids. Germline lookup yields CDR1 SGHDT and CDR2 YYEEEE. The CDR3, as DNA: TGTGCCAGCAGATTCTGGGGGGCATGGAACACTGAAGCTTTCTTT. Protein: CASRFWGAWNTEAFF.

The J gene is TRBJ2-7, the V gene TRBV4-3; D is possibly TRBD2 (5 bases). V gave up 0 bases and J gave up 4 bases, with 19 bases separating them. The CDR3 runs to 17 residues. Per the germline V gene, CDR1 is LGHNA and CDR2 is YSLEER. Here the CDR3 reads CASSQDPPGMGAYEQYF. CDR3 in DNA: TGCGCCAGCAGCCAAGATCCCCCGGGGATGGGAGCATACGAGCAGTACTTC.

Within the sample, this clonotype is hyperexpanded. The chain employs TRBV20-1 and TRBJ2-3; 7 positions agree with TRBD2. The V gene's germline CDR1 is DFQATT and CDR2 SNEGSKA (reference sequence). V shed 6 bases and J 14 bases; nucleotides not matched to a gene: 2. The length of the CDR3 is 8 residues. Written as DNA, the CDR3 is TGCAGTGCCCCGGGAGGGTATTTT. Protein product: CSAPGGYF.

The chain employs TRBV6-5 and TRBJ2-7; 9 nucleotides align to TRBD1. CDR3 length: 16 amino acids. V was pared by 3 bases and J by 5 bases, with 11 bases of the junction left unmatched. CDR1 MNHEY and CDR2 SVGAGI come from the germline V gene. The CDR3 bases are TGTGCCAGCAGTTATCCACCCCGGGACAGGGCCGACGAGCAGTACTTC. Translation gives CASSYPPRDRADEQYF.

The chain uses TRBV6-1 and TRBJ1-2; 7 nucleotides agree with TRBD1. After removal of 6 bases from V and 8 bases from J, the junction contained 3 bases not matched to a gene. Per the germline V gene, CDR1 is MNHNS and CDR2 is SASEGT. The CDR3 runs to 11 residues. CDR3 residues: CASRPGGGYTF. The CDR3 DNA is TGTGCCAGCAGACCAGGGGGGGGCTACACCTTC.